The T cell receptor (beta chain) under discussion was sequenced for a study of cytomegalovirus exposure and HLA in healthy donors. The PCR was carried out with 60 Vbeta primers and 13 Jbeta primers. Using immunoSEQ multiplex PCR, the repertoire was profiled, and TCRdb retains in-frame clones only, with some absent. The repertoire includes 150,000 to 200,000 clones, around 62% of them detected once, and around 3% sits in the top ten. Trimming at V came to 6 bases and at J to 6 bases, leaving 7 bases not matched to a gene. Germline assignment: CDR1 SEHNR and CDR2 FQNEAQ (reference sequence). CDR3 length: 14 amino acids. Concerning this clone itself: Antigen specificity is unknown.

Study results and caveats: A later analysis showed that HLA-associated TCR beta chains had undergone more clonal expansion than equally common others. Overall, approximately 150 TCR beta chains were annotated as cytomegalovirus-associated. With later analysis, a missense DCLRE1C variant became linked to TCR beta V- and J-gene trimming.

The V call is TRBV7-9, the J call TRBJ2-2, with 7 positions matching TRBD1. The sample was PBMCs. The clonotype comes from a man aged 40-55 years in good health and CMV-seronegative. The CDR3 DNA is TGTGCCAGCAGAAACACAGGGGTTGCCGGGGAGCTGTTTTTT. Translation gives CASRNTGVAGELFF.